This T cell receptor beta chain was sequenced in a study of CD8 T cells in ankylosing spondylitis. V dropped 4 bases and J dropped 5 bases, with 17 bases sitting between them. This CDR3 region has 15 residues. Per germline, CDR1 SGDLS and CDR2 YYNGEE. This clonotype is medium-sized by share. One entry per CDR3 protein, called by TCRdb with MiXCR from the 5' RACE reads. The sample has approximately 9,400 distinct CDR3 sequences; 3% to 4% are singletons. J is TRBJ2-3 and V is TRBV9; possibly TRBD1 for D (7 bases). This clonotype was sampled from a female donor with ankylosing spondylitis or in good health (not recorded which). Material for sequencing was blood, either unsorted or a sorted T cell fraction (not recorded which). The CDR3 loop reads CASSPRGGGVDTQYF. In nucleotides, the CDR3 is TGTGCCAGCAGCCCTAGAGGAGGGGGCGTAGATACGCAGTATTTT. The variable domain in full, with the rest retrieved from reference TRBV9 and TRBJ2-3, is DSGVTQTPKHLITATGQRVTLRCSPRSGDLSVYWYQQSLDQGLQFLIQYYNGEERAKGNILERFSAQQFPDLHSELNLSSLELGDSALYFCASSPRGGGVDTQYFGPGTRLTVL.